Listed below are T cell receptor beta chains from one sample, sequenced in a study of T cells in Graves' hyperthyroidism and ophthalmopathy. One entry per CDR3 protein results from TCRdb running MiXCR on the multiplex PCR reads. The data show roughly 420,000 distinct CDR3 sequences, with approximately 15% seen just once and about 7.7% held by the top ten. Source material: blood. The receptor set was obtained from a woman between 18 and 29 years old with Graves' hyperthyroidism. Both conserved end residues are trimmed from each CDR3. The order of the fields is J gene, clone size, V gene, CDR3 protein. Not all rows give a size; the values are once, few, many and, for expanded clones, a class.

TRBJ2-3,many,TRBV11-3,ASSPRTSGGGTDTQY
TRBJ2-3,-,TRBV29-1,SVCPGQPPFKTDTQY
TRBJ2-3,many,TRBV12-3/TRBV12-4,ASSPGLPHRSSTDTQY
TRBJ1-2,many,TRBV25-1,ASRNNPDAPNYGYT
TRBJ2-2,-,TRBV19,ASTPLGRDTGELF
TRBJ2-6,few,TRBV19,ASSIDRFSGANVLT
TRBJ1-5,-,TRBV5-5,ASSLEAGYSNQPQH
TRBJ2-7,many,TRBV3-1,ASSQRMGDEQY
TRBJ1-4,-,TRBV6-5,ASSSHSTNEKLF
TRBJ1-1,many,TRBV20-1,SARGRNQHTEAF
TRBJ2-3,-,TRBV20-1,SAAPGLGLADTQY
TRBJ1-1,many,TRBV6-1,ASIPRGSNTEAF
TRBJ1-4,many,TRBV28,ASSQGGANEKLF
TRBJ2-5,many,TRBV20-1,SAPGLRGKETQY
TRBJ2-5,-,TRBV5-1,ASSLADRVRAWETQY
TRBJ2-5,many,TRBV10-3,AISEDITGGSRETQY
TRBJ1-5,-,TRBV27,ASSTVRTGNQPQH
TRBJ2-1,many,TRBV7-9,ASSATSGRFYNEQF
TRBJ1-4,few,TRBV3-1,ASSADAATNEKLF
TRBJ2-7,many,TRBV29-1,SVETEGASGTQEQY